This TCR beta chain was sequenced in a study of OX40 agonist ivuxolimab in advanced cancers. The wider study: From 23 to 79 years was the age range, with a mean of around 54 years, and about 83% were male. Patients with prior anti-PD-1, anti-PD-L1 or anti-CTLA-4 therapy were eligible; about 41% had some.

Germline V gene sequence: CDR1 SGHVS, CDR2 FQNEAQ. V lost 1 base, J lost 6 bases, and 5 bases stayed unmatched. CDR3 size: 16 residues. Some clones are missing from TCRdb's copy, which holds only in-frame ones; the method was immunoSEQ multiplex PCR. The sample lists some 74,000 clones, roughly 94% occurring once. V usage is TRBV7-8 and J usage is TRBJ1-5; 11 nucleotides line up with TRBD1. The sequence derives from an adult with an advanced solid tumor such as melanoma, head and neck, liver or kidney cancer. This sample comprised CD4+ or CD8+ T cells sorted from blood, obtained in a trial of the OX40 agonist ivuxolimab. The CDR3 bases are TGTGCCAGCAGCTTAGAGGACAGGGGGCGCGGTCAGCCCCAGCATTTT. It is translated as CASSLEDRGRGQPQHF.